What follows are 2 T cell receptor beta chains derived from one specimen sequenced in a study of shared clonotypes between healthy human individuals (dated by TCRdb to the early 2020s). The method behind the library was the immunoSEQ multiplex PCR assay. TCRdb's version of the immuneACCESS table is confined to in-frame rearrangements and falls short of the full clone set. An unresolved V gene accounts for under half of the shortfall where checked; the remainder is of unknown origin. In all, the sample holds a few million clones, and roughly 93% of those were seen once. The top ten clones comprise about 0.37% of the sample. Input material: naive CD4+ T cells from PBMCs. The sample's cell subset or site label is to be understood as: CD45RA+ positively selected. These receptors came from a man younger than 35 in good health. Some clones in this sample may be carry-over from other donors' samples.

The V call is TRBV7-9, the J call TRBJ2-1; TRBD2 aligns across 8 bases. This CDR3 spans 15 amino acids. V gave up 0 bases and J gave up 8 bases; unmatched junction bases: 6. CDR1 is SEHNR, CDR2 FQNEAQ, per germline (reference sequence). The CDR3 is CASSLASGINHEQFF. The CDR3 DNA follows: TGTGCCAGCAGCTTAGCTAGCGGGATTAACCATGAGCAGTTCTTC.

V usage is TRBV4-3 and J usage is TRBJ1-2; D ambiguous. This CDR3 has 15 residues. V lost 0 bases and J lost 4, with 12 bases in between. Germline loops: CDR1 LGHNA, CDR2 YSLEER. The CDR3 DNA follows: TGCGCCAGCAGCCAAGACAGTTTGGGGTCCTATGGCTACACCTTC. Translated, it gives CASSQDSLGSYGYTF.